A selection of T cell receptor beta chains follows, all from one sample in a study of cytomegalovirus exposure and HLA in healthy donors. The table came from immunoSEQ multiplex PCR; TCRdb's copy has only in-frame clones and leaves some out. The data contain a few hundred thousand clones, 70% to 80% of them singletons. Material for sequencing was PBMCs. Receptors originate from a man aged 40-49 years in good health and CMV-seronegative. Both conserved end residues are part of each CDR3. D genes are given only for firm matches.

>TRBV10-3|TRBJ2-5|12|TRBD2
CATTGDEGGQYF
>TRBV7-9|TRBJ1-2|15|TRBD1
CASSPLGQGDYGYTF
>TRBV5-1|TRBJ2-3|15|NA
CASSMWTPSTDTQYF
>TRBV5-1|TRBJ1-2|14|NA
CASSLDLGDYGYTF
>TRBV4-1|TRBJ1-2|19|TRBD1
CASSLRNLRDRAEYYGYTF
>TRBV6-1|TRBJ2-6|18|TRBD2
CASSETGGGGSGANVLTF
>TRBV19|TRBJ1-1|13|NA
CASSTPGGIEAFF
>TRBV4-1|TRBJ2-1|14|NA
CASSQGHGYNEQFF
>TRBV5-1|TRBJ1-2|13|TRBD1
CASSGGQGHGYTF
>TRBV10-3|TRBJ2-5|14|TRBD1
CAISPAGGGETQYF
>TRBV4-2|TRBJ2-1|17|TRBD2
CASSQDPRTSGRNEQFF
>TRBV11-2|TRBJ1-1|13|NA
CASSLLILTEAFF
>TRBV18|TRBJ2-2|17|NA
CASSSPLVALGTGELFF
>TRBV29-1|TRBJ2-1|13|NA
CSVPTFFDNEQFF
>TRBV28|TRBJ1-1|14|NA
CASSPGGLGTEAFF
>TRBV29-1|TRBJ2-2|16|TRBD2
CSASGLAGGYTGELFF
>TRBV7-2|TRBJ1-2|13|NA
CASSLSGSRGYTF
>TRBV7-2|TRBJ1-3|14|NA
CASSLAAAGNTIYF
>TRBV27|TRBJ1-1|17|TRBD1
CASSLSKTGVPKFEAFF
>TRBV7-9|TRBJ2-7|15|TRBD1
CASSSTGRAVGEQYF
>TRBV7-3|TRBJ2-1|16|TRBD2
CASSLTSSGSYNEQFF
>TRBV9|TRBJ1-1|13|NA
CASSVGGVSEAFF
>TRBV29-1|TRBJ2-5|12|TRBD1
CSVEVAQGAQYF
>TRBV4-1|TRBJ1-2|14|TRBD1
CASSPGTGNYGYTF
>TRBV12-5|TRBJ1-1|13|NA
CASGFYMNTEAFF
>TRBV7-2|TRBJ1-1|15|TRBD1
CASSLLGQQNTEAFF
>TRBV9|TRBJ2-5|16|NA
CASSVEGAGGVETQYF
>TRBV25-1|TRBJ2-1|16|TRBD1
CATTPPGQGAFNEQFF
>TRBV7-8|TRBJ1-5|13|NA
CASSLNMNQPQHF